This record covers a single T cell receptor beta chain. This sample stems from a study of beta chain features in type 1 diabetes. Reverse transcription of all isolated RNA meant that expressed TCRB transcripts were sequenced. The method was immunoSEQ multiplex PCR; TCRdb's version includes in-frame clones alone and lacks a portion of them. In the table there are about 150,000 clones, about 8.1% of which are singletons. Germline CDR1 and CDR2: LNHDA and SQIVND (reference sequence). This CDR3 comprises 15 residues. V lost 5 bases and J lost 4, with 14 bases in between. The sequenced material came from central memory CD4+ T cells from blood. This clonotype was sampled from a man between 18 and 35 years old in good health. The chain combines TRBV19 with TRBJ2-2; no definite D call. CDR3 sequence (DNA): TGTGCCAGTAGTCACCGAATACAGTCCACCGGGGAGCTGTTTTTT. As protein: CASSHRIQSTGELFF.